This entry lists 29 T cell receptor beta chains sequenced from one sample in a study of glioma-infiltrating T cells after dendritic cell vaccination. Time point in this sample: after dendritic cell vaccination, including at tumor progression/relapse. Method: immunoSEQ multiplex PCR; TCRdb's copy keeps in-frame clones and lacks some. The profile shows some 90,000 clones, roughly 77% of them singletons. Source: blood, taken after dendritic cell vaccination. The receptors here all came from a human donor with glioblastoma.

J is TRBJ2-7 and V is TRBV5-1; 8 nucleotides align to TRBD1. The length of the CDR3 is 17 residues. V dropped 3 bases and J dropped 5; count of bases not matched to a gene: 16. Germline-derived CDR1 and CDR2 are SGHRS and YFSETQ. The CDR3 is CASSSLRQGLFGHEQYF. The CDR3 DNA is TGCGCCAGCAGCTCACTAAGACAGGGGCTATTTGGGCACGAGCAGTACTTC.

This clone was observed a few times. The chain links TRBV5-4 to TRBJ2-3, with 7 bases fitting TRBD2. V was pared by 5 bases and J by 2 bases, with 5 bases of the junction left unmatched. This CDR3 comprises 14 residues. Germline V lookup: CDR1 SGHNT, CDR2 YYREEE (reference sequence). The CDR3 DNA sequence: TGTGCCAGCAGGACCGGGACTAACACAGATACGCAGTATTTT. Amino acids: CASRTGTNTDTQYF.

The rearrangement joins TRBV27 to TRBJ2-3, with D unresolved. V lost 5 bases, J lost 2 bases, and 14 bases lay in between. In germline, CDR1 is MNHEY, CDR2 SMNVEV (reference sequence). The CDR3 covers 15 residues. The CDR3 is CASSHLRSHTDTQYF. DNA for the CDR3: TGTGCCAGCAGTCATCTACGGTCCCACACAGATACGCAGTATTTT.

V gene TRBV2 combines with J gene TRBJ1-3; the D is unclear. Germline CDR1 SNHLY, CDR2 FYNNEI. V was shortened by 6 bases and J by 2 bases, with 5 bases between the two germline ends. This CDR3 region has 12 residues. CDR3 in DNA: TGTGCCAGCAGGGTAGCTGGAAACACCATATATTTT. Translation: CASRVAGNTIYF.

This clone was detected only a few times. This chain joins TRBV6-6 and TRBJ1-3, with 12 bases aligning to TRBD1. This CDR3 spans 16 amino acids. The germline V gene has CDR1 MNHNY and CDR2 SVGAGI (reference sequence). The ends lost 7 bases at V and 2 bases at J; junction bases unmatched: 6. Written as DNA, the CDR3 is TGTGCCAGCACATCCCGGGACAGGGGGCCTGGAAACACCATATATTTT. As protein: CASTSRDRGPGNTIYF.

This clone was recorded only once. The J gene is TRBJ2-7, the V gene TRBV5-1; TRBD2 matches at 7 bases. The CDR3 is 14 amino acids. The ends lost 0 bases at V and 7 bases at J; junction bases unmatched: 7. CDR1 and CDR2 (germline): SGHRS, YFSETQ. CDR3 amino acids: CASSLVRTSDEQYF. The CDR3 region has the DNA TGCGCCAGCAGCTTGGTCCGGACTAGTGATGAGCAGTACTTC.

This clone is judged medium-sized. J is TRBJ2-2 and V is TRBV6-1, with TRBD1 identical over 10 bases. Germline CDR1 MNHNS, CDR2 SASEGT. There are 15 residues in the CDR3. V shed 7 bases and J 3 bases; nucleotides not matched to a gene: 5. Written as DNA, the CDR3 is TGTGCCAGCATGCCCGGGACAGGGGACACCGGGGAGCTGTTTTTT. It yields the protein CASMPGTGDTGELFF.

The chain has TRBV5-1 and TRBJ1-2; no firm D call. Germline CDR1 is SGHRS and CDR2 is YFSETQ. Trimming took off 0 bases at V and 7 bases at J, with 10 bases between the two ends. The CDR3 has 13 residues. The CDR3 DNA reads TGCGCCAGCAGCTTGGCCACAGAGACTGGCTACACCTTC. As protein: CASSLATETGYTF.

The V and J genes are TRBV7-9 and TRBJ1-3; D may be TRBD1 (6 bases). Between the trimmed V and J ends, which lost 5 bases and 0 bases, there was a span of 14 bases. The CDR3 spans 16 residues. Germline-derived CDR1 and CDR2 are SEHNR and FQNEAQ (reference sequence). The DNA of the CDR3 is TGTGCCAGCAGCCCTCGCCAGGGGAGCTCTGGAAACACCATATATTTT. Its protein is CASSPRQGSSGNTIYF.

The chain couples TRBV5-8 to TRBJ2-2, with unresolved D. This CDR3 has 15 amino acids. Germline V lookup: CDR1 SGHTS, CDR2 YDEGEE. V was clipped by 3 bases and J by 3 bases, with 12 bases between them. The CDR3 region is CASSYGAPDTGELFF. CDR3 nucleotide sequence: TGTGCCAGCAGCTACGGAGCGCCGGACACCGGGGAGCTGTTTTTT.

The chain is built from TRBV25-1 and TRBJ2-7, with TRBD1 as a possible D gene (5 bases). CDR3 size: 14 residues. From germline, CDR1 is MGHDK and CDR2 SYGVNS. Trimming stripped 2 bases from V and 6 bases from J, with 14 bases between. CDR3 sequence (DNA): TGTGCCAGCAGTGAAGGGGCCCCGCCTGGCGAGCAGTACTTC. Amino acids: CASSEGAPPGEQYF.

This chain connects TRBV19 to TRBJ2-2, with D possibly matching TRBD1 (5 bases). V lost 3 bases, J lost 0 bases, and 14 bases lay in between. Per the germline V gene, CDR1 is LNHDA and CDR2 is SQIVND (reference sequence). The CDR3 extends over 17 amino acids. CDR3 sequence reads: CASSMLATDSNTGELFF. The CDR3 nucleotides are TGTGCCAGTAGTATGCTGGCGACAGATTCGAACACCGGGGAGCTGTTTTTT.

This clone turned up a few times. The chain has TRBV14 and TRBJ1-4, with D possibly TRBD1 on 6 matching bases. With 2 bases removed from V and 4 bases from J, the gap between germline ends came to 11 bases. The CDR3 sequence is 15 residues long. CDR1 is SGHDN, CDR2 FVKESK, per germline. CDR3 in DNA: TGTGCCAGCAGCCAAATGACAGGAATTAATGAAAAACTGTTTTTT. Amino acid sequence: CASSQMTGINEKLFF.

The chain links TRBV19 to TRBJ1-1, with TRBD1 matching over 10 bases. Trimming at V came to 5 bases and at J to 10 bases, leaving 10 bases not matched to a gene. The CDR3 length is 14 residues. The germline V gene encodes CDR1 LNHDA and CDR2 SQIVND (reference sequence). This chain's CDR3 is CASSFSRQGARAFF. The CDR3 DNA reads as TGTGCCAGTAGTTTCTCCCGACAGGGGGCGCGAGCTTTCTTT. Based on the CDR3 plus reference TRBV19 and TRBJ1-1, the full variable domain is DGGITQSPKYLFRKEGQNVTLSCEQNLNHDAMYWYRQDPGQGLRLIYYSQIVNDFQKGDIAEGYSVSREKKESFPLTVTSAQKNPTAFYLCASSFSRQGARAFFGQGTRLTVV.

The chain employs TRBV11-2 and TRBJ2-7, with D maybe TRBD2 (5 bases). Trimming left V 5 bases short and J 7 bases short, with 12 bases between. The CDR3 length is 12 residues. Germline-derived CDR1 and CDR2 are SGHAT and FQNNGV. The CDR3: CASSLEVGEQYV. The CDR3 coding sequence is TGTGCCAGCAGCCTGGAGGTGGGAGAGCAGTACGTC.

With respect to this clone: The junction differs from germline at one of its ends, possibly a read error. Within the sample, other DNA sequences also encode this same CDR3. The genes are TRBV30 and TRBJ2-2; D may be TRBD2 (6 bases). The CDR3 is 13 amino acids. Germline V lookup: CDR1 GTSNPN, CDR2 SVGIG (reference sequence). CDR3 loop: CAFRDFSTGELFF. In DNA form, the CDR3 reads TGTGCCTTTAGGGACTTCTCCACCGGGGAGTTGTTTTTT. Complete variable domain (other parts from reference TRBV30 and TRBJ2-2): SQTIHQWPATLVQPVGSPLSLECTVEGTSNPNLYWYRQAAGRGLQLLFYSVGIGQISSEVPQNLSASRPQDRQFILSSKKLLLSDSGFYLCAFRDFSTGELFFGEGSRLTVL.

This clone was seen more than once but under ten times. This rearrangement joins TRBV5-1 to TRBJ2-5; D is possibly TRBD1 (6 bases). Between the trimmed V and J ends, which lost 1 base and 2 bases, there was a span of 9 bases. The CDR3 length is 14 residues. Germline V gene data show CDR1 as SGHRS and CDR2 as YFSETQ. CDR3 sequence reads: CASSLPDSQETQYF. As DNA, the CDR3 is TGCGCCAGCAGCTTGCCGGACAGTCAAGAGACCCAGTACTTC.

CDR3 protein: CASSRNLLAGGQETQYF. CDR3 bases: TGTGCCAGCAGCCGCAACCTGCTAGCGGGGGGCCAAGAGACCCAGTACTTC. The V and J genes are TRBV7-9 and TRBJ2-5; TRBD2 aligns across 11 bases. The V gene's germline CDR1 is SEHNR and CDR2 FQNEAQ (reference sequence). The CDR3 has 17 residues. J was trimmed by 1 base and V by 5 bases; bases with no gene match: 9.

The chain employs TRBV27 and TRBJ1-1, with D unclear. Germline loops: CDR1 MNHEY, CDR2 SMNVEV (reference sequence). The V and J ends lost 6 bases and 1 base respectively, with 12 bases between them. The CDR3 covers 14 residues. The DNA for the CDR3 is TGTGCCAGCAGCCCATTTCGGGGGAACACTGAAGCTTTCTTT. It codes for CASSPFRGNTEAFF.

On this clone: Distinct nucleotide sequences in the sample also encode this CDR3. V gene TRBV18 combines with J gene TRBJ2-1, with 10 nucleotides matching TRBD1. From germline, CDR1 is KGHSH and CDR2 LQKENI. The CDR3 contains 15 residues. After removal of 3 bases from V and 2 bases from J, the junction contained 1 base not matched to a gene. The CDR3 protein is CASSPGQGTYNEQFF. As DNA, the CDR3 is TGTGCCAGCTCACCGGGACAGGGGACCTACAATGAGCAGTTCTTC.

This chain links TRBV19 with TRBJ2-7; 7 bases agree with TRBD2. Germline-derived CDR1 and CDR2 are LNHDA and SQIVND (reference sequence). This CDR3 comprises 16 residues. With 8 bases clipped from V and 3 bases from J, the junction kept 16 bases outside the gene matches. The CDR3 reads CASSGYPGTMFYEQYF. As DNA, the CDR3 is TGTGCCAGTTCAGGTTATCCCGGGACTATGTTCTACGAGCAGTACTTC.

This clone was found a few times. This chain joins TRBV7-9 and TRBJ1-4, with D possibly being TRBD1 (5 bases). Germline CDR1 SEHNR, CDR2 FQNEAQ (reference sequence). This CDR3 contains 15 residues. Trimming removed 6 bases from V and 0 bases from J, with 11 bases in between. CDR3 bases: TGTGCCAGCAGAGCCTCGACAGCAACTAATGAAAAACTGTTTTTT. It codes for CASRASTATNEKLFF.

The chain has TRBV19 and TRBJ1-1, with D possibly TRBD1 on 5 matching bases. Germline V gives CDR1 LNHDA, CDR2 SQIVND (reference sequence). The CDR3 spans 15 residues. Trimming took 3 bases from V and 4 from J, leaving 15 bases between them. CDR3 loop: CASSIGGLQGTEAFF. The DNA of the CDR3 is TGTGCCAGTAGTATTGGTGGTCTCCAGGGCACTGAAGCTTTCTTT.

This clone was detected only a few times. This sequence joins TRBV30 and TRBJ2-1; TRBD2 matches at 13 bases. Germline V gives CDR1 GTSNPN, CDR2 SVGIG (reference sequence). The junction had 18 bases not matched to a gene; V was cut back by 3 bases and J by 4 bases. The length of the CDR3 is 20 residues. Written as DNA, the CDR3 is TGTGCCTGGAGGGAAAAAACTAGCGGGAGGGCCGGGTATCCGTACAATGAGCAGTTCTTC. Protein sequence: CAWREKTSGRAGYPYNEQFF.

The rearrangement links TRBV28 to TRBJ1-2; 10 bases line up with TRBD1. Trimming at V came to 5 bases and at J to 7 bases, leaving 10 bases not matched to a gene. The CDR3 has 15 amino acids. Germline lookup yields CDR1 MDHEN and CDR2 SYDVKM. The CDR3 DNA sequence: TGTGCCAGCAGTCCAAGACAGGGGGCAGTGGTTGGCTACACCTTC. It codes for CASSPRQGAVVGYTF.

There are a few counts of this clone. DNA of the CDR3: TGCGCCAGCAGCCGTCAGGATAACACCGGGGAGCTGTTTTTT. Its translation: CASSRQDNTGELFF. The genes are TRBV5-1 and TRBJ2-2; D unclear. This CDR3 has 14 amino acids. Germline CDR1 SGHRS, CDR2 YFSETQ. V was trimmed by 4 bases and J by 2 bases, leaving 9 bases between them.

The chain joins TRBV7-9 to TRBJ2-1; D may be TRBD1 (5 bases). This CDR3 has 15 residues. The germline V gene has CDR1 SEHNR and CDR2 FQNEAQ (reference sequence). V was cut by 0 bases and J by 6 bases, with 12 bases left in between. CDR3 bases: TGTGCCAGCAGCTTAGCGGGCAGGGAAGTCAATGAGCAGTTCTTC. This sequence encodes CASSLAGREVNEQFF.

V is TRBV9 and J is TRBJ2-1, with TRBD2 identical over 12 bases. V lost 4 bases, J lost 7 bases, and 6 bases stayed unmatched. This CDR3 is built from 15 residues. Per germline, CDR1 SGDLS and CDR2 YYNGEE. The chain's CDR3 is CASSPRGTSGNEQFF. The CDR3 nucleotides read TGTGCCAGCAGCCCCCGTGGGACTAGCGGGAATGAGCAGTTCTTC.

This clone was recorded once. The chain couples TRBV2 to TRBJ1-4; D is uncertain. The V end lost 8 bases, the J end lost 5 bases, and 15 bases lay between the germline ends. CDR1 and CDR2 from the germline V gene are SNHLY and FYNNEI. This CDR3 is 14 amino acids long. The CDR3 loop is CASGPGANNEKLFF. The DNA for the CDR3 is TGTGCCAGCGGACCGGGAGCTAACAATGAAAAACTGTTTTTT.